A single sample gave rise to the 11 T cell receptor beta chains below, sequenced in a study of monozygotic twins with inflammatory bowel disease. Following a re-call of the 5' RACE reads, TCRdb has one entry per CDR3 protein and lacks DNA. The sample data list around 450,000 distinct CDR3 sequences. Sequences were obtained from blood. The receptors come from a human donor with ulcerative colitis or Crohn's disease, or a healthy co-twin of an affected twin (not recorded which).

The chain is built from TRBV2 and TRBJ2-2; the D call of TRBD2 rests on TCRdb alone, since no DNA is present to check it. The CDR3 extends over 14 amino acids. In germline, CDR1 is SNHLY, CDR2 FYNNEI. The CDR3 loop reads CASRDRADTGELFF.

The chain combines TRBV4-2 with TRBJ2-4; TCRdb reports TRBD1, a call that lacks DNA to check it against. This CDR3 comprises 15 residues. Germline loops: CDR1 LGHNA, CDR2 YNFKEQ. CDR3 amino acids: CASSQERGGLGIQYF.

The J gene is TRBJ2-5, the V gene TRBV7-7. The CDR3 extends over 15 amino acids. CDR1 and CDR2 from the germline V gene are SSHAT and FNYEAQ (reference sequence). The chain's CDR3 is CASSPVRRPQETQYF.

V is TRBV12-3 or TRBV12-4 and J is TRBJ1-4. The CDR3 contains 14 residues. The CDR3 sequence: CASSEGPGGEKLFF.

The chain employs TRBV7-9 and TRBJ1-1; the TRBD1 assignment by TCRdb is unverifiable without DNA. Germline-derived CDR1 and CDR2 are SEHNR and FQNEAQ (reference sequence). The CDR3 totals 15 residues. This CDR3 is CANSPMQGADPPAFF. Using reference TRBV7-9 and TRBJ1-1 for the parts outside the CDR3, the full variable domain is DTGVSQNPRHKITKRGQNVTFRCDPISEHNRLYWYRQTLGQGPEFLTYFQNEAQLEKSRLLSDRFSAERPKGSFSTLEIQRTEQGDSAMYLCANSPMQGADPPAFFGQGTRLTVV.

V is TRBV7-9 and J is TRBJ1-4; TCRdb's D call of TRBD1 is untestable without DNA. This CDR3 region has 15 residues. Germline V lookup: CDR1 SEHNR, CDR2 FQNEAQ (reference sequence). CDR3 residues: CASSLVGQLNEKLFF.

The V gene is TRBV7-3, the J gene TRBJ2-2; TCRdb's assignment of TRBD2 cannot be checked, as there is no DNA. CDR3 length: 16 residues. Germline lookup yields CDR1 SGHTA and CDR2 FQGTGA. The CDR3 loop reads CASSPGLAVLTGELFF.

This chain joins TRBV7-2 and TRBJ2-5. The V gene's germline CDR1 is SGHTA and CDR2 FQGNSA. The CDR3 has 12 residues. The CDR3 region is CASSWFGETQYF.

V gene TRBV10-3 combines with J gene TRBJ2-3; TCRdb outputs TRBD1, but without DNA this stays unchecked. The CDR3 sequence is 17 residues long. CDR1 is ENHRY, CDR2 SYGVKD, per germline. CDR3 region: CAISATGTATSTDTQYF.

The V gene is TRBV5-5, the J gene TRBJ1-2; TCRdb reports TRBD1, a call that lacks DNA to check it against. CDR3 size: 16 residues. Per the germline V gene, CDR1 is SGHKS and CDR2 is YYEKEE (reference sequence). CDR3 sequence reads: CASSPERGQYNYGYTF.

This rearrangement joins TRBV12-3 or TRBV12-4 to TRBJ1-1. The CDR3 length is 11 residues. The CDR3: CASSLNREAFF.